This passage covers 30 T cell receptor beta chains from one sample sequenced in a study of regulatory T cells in long-lasting Graves disease. Described time point: persistent/refractory GD, antithyroid drugs over 5 years with positive TRAb. PBMC-derived RNA was used for the TCR library. Assembly of TCR beta libraries relied on iRepertoire HTBI primers together with Arm-PCR of CDR3 regions. TCRdb reprocessed the multiplex PCR reads with MiXCR, giving one entry per CDR3 protein. The repertoire holds about 290,000 distinct CDR3 sequences, 20% to 25% seen once, with about 56% in the top ten. Here the sequenced sample was peripheral blood mononuclear cells (PBMCs), taken when the disease was refractory, from a patient treated with antithyroid drugs. The receptors derive from a female donor with Graves disease.

This clonotype was seen more than once but under ten times. This sequence joins TRBV28 and TRBJ2-6, with unresolved D. CDR1 and CDR2 from the germline V gene are MDHEN and SYDVKM. The CDR3 consists of 13 residues. V dropped 7 bases and J dropped 2 bases, with 6 bases sitting between them. CDR3 DNA sequence: TGTGCCAGCACCCTTGCTGGGGCCAACGTCCTGACTTTC. Translation: CASTLAGANVLTF.

The chain is built from TRBV3-1 and TRBJ1-1; TRBD1 is a possible D gene (6 bases). The CDR3 covers 16 residues. Trimming removed 3 bases at V and 6 bases at J, with 20 bases between. Germline assignment: CDR1 LGHDT and CDR2 YNNKEL (reference sequence). The CDR3 DNA follows: TGTGCCAGCAGCCACAGAGGGGGGGACCGTCGGGCTGAAGCTTTCTTT. Its protein is CASSHRGGDRRAEAFF.

The V gene is TRBV6-1, the J gene TRBJ1-5; 8 nucleotides line up with TRBD1. J was trimmed by 3 bases and V by 5 bases; bases with no gene match: 6. The CDR3 contains 15 residues. CDR1 is MNHNS and CDR2 is SASEGT in the germline V gene. The CDR3 loop is CASSRRQGFNQPQHF. As DNA, the CDR3 is TGTGCCAGCAGTCGGCGACAGGGGTTCAATCAGCCCCAGCATTTT.

In this sample, this clonotype turned up many times. V and J are TRBV20-1 and TRBJ2-7; 7 bases are a match to TRBD1. The CDR3 covers 13 residues. Losses at the gene ends were 3 bases for V and 0 bases for J; bases not matched to a gene: 2. Germline V gene lookup returns CDR1 DFQATT and CDR2 SNEGSKA (reference sequence). The CDR3 DNA follows: TGCAGTGCTAGCAGGGGGAGCTCCTACGAGCAGTACTTC. It encodes CSASRGSSYEQYF.

With respect to this clonotype: This probably arose from a read error, given a far larger clone one base away. The chain's CDR3 is CASSHNPVYEQYF. CDR3 sequence (DNA): TGTGCCAGCAGCCACAACCCCGTCTACGAGCAGTACTTC. The chain joins TRBV2 to TRBJ2-7; D unresolved. CDR1 and CDR2 (germline): SNHLY, FYNNEI. The CDR3 contains 13 residues. V lost 6 bases and J 3 bases, leaving 12 bases between the germline ends.

The sample holds many counts of this clonotype. V is TRBV4-2 and J is TRBJ2-7; 12 bases fit TRBD1. V lost 2 bases to trimming and J lost 6 bases; unmatched junction nucleotides: 5. Germline lookup yields CDR1 LGHNA and CDR2 YNFKEQ. The CDR3 is made up of 15 amino acids. CDR3 loop: CASSQPGQGASEQYF. CDR3 bases: TGTGCCAGCAGCCAACCGGGACAGGGGGCCTCCGAGCAGTACTTC.

This clonotype has only one observation. The CDR3 here is CASKTRGQDLQETQYF. DNA for the CDR3: TGCGCCAGCAAAACCCGGGGACAGGACCTTCAAGAGACCCAGTACTTC. The rearrangement uses TRBV4-3 and TRBJ2-5; 8 bases map to TRBD1. Trimming cost V 7 bases and J 2 bases; bases outside gene matches: 12. The CDR3 has 16 amino acids. Looked up from germline, CDR1 is LGHNA and CDR2 is YSLEER.

This clonotype was observed a few times. A read error may explain this, as a much larger clone is one base away. The conserved phenylalanine or tryptophan normally closing the CDR3 is absent here, so this likely arose from a read error. V gene TRBV10-3 combines with J gene TRBJ2-7; 8 bases match TRBD1. This CDR3 has 16 amino acids. Germline trimming cut 0 bases from V and 3 bases from J; bases unmatched to any gene: 7. CDR1 ENHRY and CDR2 SYGVKD come from the germline V gene. The CDR3 DNA reads as TGTGCCATCAGTGAGTCGACCGGACAGGGTCACTACGAGCAGTACTCC. It yields the protein CAISESTGQGHYEQYS.

This clonotype was counted many times. The rearrangement joins TRBV12-3 or TRBV12-4 to TRBJ2-7, with D perhaps TRBD1 (5 bases). This CDR3 has 12 amino acids. Between the trimmed V and J ends, which lost 7 bases and 5 bases, there was a span of 12 bases. The CDR3 DNA sequence: TGTGCCAGCACCCAGGGTCTCGACGAGCAGTACTTC. Its protein is CASTQGLDEQYF.

The V gene is TRBV6-2 or TRBV6-3, the J gene TRBJ2-3, with 7 bases identical to TRBD2. Germline V gene sequence: CDR1 MNHEY, CDR2 SVGEGT. The CDR3 spans 15 residues. Trimming at V came to 5 bases and at J to 1 base, leaving 6 bases not matched to a gene. CDR3 bases: TGTGCCAGCAGTGTACTAGCGCTGGGCACAGATACGCAGTATTTT. Residues: CASSVLALGTDTQYF.

This chain joins TRBV19 and TRBJ2-7, with TRBD2 identical over 9 bases. V shed 7 bases and J 2 bases; nucleotides not matched to a gene: 9. In germline, CDR1 is LNHDA, CDR2 SQIVND (reference sequence). The CDR3 loop spans 15 amino acids. CDR3 bases: TGTGCCAGTACTGAGGGAATAGCGGGAGCCTACGAGCAGTACTTC. It translates to CASTEGIAGAYEQYF.

The chain uses TRBV27 and TRBJ2-2, with TRBD1 matching over 7 bases. With V trimmed by 8 bases and J by 0 bases, 3 bases remained unmatched. From germline, CDR1 is MNHEY and CDR2 SMNVEV (reference sequence). The CDR3 is 14 amino acids. For the CDR3, the DNA is TGTGCCAGCCAGAGGGGGCCGAACACCGGGGAGCTGTTTTTT. It specifies CASQRGPNTGELFF.

Details on this clonotype: Because it lacks the conserved phenylalanine or tryptophan at the end, this CDR3 is likely a read error. The genes are TRBV2 and TRBJ2-5; 7 bases map to TRBD2. Germline CDR1 and CDR2: SNHLY and FYNNEI. CDR3 length: 13 residues. The trim removed 4 bases at V and 4 bases at J, leaving 3 bases unmatched. The CDR3 bases are TGTGCCAGCAGTGGTTGGGAGGGAGAGACCCAGTACCTC. Amino acid sequence: CASSGWEGETQYL.

V gene TRBV11-2 combines with J gene TRBJ2-1; 10 nucleotides align to TRBD2. The V segment lost 5 bases and the J segment 0 bases; nucleotides outside the gene matches: 16. CDR1 is SGHAT and CDR2 is FQNNGV in the germline V gene. The CDR3 extends over 20 amino acids. CDR3 sequence: CASSHGASGSRMSSYNEQFF. The CDR3 DNA reads TGTGCCAGCAGCCACGGGGCTAGCGGGAGTAGAATGAGCTCCTACAATGAGCAGTTCTTC.

This clonotype was seen at least ten times. The chain combines TRBV28 with TRBJ1-5; the D is unclear. Germline V gene sequence: CDR1 MDHEN, CDR2 SYDVKM. Trimming left V 2 bases short and J 2 bases short, with 7 bases between. The CDR3 spans 14 residues. The CDR3 DNA reads TGTGCCAGCAGTTTACCGATCGGCAATCAGCCCCAGCATTTT. It specifies CASSLPIGNQPQHF.

The chain joins TRBV28 to TRBJ2-2; D unclear. The V and J ends lost 4 bases and 6 bases respectively, with 12 bases between them. The CDR3 covers 14 residues. Looked up from germline, CDR1 is MDHEN and CDR2 is SYDVKM. The CDR3 sequence is CASSSDLSPGELFF. The CDR3 bases are TGTGCCAGCAGTTCCGATCTTTCGCCCGGGGAGCTGTTTTTT.

The chain employs TRBV4-1 and TRBJ1-6; perhaps TRBD1 as D (5 bases). Germline V gives CDR1 MGHRA, CDR2 YSYEKL. The CDR3 extends over 13 amino acids. V lost 0 bases and J lost 14, with 11 bases in between. The CDR3 DNA follows: TGCGCCAGCAGCCAAGATGGGGCGCGTGCCCTCCACTTT. Translation gives CASSQDGARALHF.

This chain links TRBV10-2 with TRBJ2-7, with 12 nucleotides matching TRBD2. J lost 4 bases, V lost 8 bases, and 9 bases had no gene match. The CDR3 spans 15 residues. In germline, CDR1 is WSHSY, CDR2 SAAADI. Written as DNA, the CDR3 is TGCGCCAGCCAAACACTAGCGGGAGGTGGGTACGAGCAGTACTTC. Protein: CASQTLAGGGYEQYF.

In this sample, this clonotype turned up many times. The V and J genes are TRBV30 and TRBJ2-7; unclear D gene. V lost 5 bases, J lost 6 bases, and 14 bases lay in between. The CDR3 has 12 amino acids. The germline CDR1 and CDR2 sequences are GTSNPN and SVGIG (reference sequence). The chain's CDR3 is CAWSWVSSEQYF. CDR3 bases: TGTGCCTGGTCATGGGTCTCTTCCGAGCAGTACTTC.

The chain has TRBV7-2 and TRBJ2-6; D unresolved. Germline assignment: CDR1 SGHTA and CDR2 FQGNSA. Trimming took off 2 bases at V and 0 bases at J, with 20 bases between the two ends. This CDR3 comprises 20 residues. CDR3 sequence (DNA): TGTGCCAGCAGCTTATTCGTATGGCGGACCGTAAGCTCTGGGGCCAACGTCCTGACTTTC. It encodes CASSLFVWRTVSSGANVLTF.

This clonotype has at least ten counts. The rearrangement uses TRBV20-1 and TRBJ1-2; D not resolved. Germline V lookup: CDR1 DFQATT, CDR2 SNEGSKA (reference sequence). The V end lost 4 bases, the J end lost 8 bases, and 17 bases lay between the germline ends. CDR3 size: 13 residues. CDR3 nucleotide sequence: TGCAGTGCTAAGAGTCGCGGATCGGGAGGCTACACCTTC. Encoded protein: CSAKSRGSGGYTF.

This clonotype has at least ten counts. The chain recombines TRBV12-3 or TRBV12-4 with TRBJ1-1; D gene uncertain. Trimming took 0 bases from V and 2 from J, leaving 4 bases between them. This CDR3 has 13 amino acids. CDR3 residues: CASSLAHNTEAFF. The CDR3 DNA is TGTGCCAGCAGTTTAGCCCACAACACTGAAGCTTTCTTT.

Concerning this clonotype: A read error may produce the germline difference seen at one junction end. The V call is TRBV9, the J call TRBJ2-7; TRBD2 agrees at 11 bases. The CDR3 is 16 amino acids. Germline CDR1 and CDR2: SGDLS and YYNGEE. This chain's CDR3 is CASSKEVGLAEDEQYF. For the CDR3, the DNA is TGCGCCAGCAGTAAGGAAGTGGGACTAGCGGAGGACGAGCAGTACTTC.

The chain carries TRBV29-1 and TRBJ2-2; D is unresolved. Germline CDR1 reads SQVTM; CDR2 reads ANQGSEA. V lost 2 bases to trimming and J lost 8 bases, with 9 bases between them. The CDR3 has 12 residues. CDR3 in DNA: TGCAGCGTTGAACCCTCGGTTGGGGAGCTGTTTTTT. This sequence encodes CSVEPSVGELFF.

Comment on this clonotype: This clone may be a read error of a much larger clone one base away. This sequence joins TRBV27 and TRBJ2-7; D unclear. The CDR3 sequence is 9 residues long. In germline, CDR1 is MNHEY, CDR2 SMNVEV (reference sequence). V was clipped by 3 bases and J by 6 bases, with 0 bases between them. The CDR3, as DNA: TGTGCCAGCAGTTTCGAGCAGTACTTC. This translates into CASSFEQYF.

This clonotype was seen ten or more times. The chain is built from TRBV24-1 and TRBJ2-5; D gene unclear. CDR3 size: 14 residues. The V end was cut by 3 bases, the J end by 2 bases, with 9 bases between. CDR1 is KGHDR and CDR2 is SFDVKD in the germline V gene. CDR3 loop: CATSDNQRQETQYF. In DNA, the CDR3 is TGTGCCACCAGTGATAACCAGAGGCAAGAGACCCAGTACTTC.

This clonotype was recorded at least ten times. CDR3 loop: CASRTPGQNQETQYF. CDR3 in DNA: TGTGCCAGCAGGACCCCGGGACAAAATCAAGAGACCCAGTACTTC. The gene calls are TRBV28 and TRBJ2-5; a possible D gene is TRBD1 (6 bases). Germline V gene data show CDR1 as MDHEN and CDR2 as SYDVKM. Between the trimmed V and J ends, which lost 6 bases and 2 bases, there was a span of 16 bases. CDR3 length: 15 residues.

This clonotype came up a few times. V usage is TRBV7-9 and J usage is TRBJ2-2, with D unclear. CDR1 and CDR2 from the germline V gene are SEHNR and FQNEAQ (reference sequence). Trimming took 1 base from V and 5 from J, leaving 8 bases between them. The CDR3 has 14 residues. CDR3 nucleotides: TGTGCCAGCAGCTTAGGGTTGTGGACCGGGGAGCTGTTTTTT. Translating gives CASSLGLWTGELFF.

Regarding this clonotype: It differs at one base from a far larger clone, so likely a read error. Since the CDR3 does not end with the conserved phenylalanine or tryptophan, this likely comes from a read error. The chain combines TRBV7-2 with TRBJ2-1, with 8 bases lining up with TRBD1. The CDR3 consists of 18 residues. V lost 1 base and J lost 0; bases outside the gene matches: 8. Germline-derived CDR1 and CDR2 are SGHTA and FQGNSA. In DNA, the CDR3 is TGTGCCAGCAGCTTAGTATTCGGGACAGGTGGCTCCTACAATGAGCAGTTCTCC. Its translation is CASSLVFGTGGSYNEQFS.

This rearrangement joins TRBV2 to TRBJ2-3; 9 bases map to TRBD2. This CDR3 spans 14 amino acids. Unmatched junction bases numbered 2, after V lost 4 bases and J lost 3 bases. Germline V gives CDR1 SNHLY, CDR2 FYNNEI. CDR3 in DNA: TGTGCCAGCAGTGTAGCGGGAGCGACAGATACGCAGTATTTT. Encoded protein: CASSVAGATDTQYF.